This T cell receptor beta chain was sequenced in a study of T cell responses to AZD1222 COVID-19 vaccine. Points from the study as a whole: Repertoires were sampled only after the peak T cell response.

The table came from immunoSEQ multiplex PCR; TCRdb's copy has only in-frame clones and leaves some out. The profile shows about 76,000 clones, more than 75% of them singletons. The V end lost 0 bases, the J end lost 1 base, and 9 bases lay between the germline ends. The CDR3 runs to 16 residues. Germline V lookup: CDR1 LGHNA, CDR2 YSLEER. A note on this clone: Its matching antigen is unknown.

The genes are TRBV4-3 and TRBJ2-2; D is uncertain. Specimen: peripheral blood, collected on day 0 of MenACWY control vaccination. The TCR sequence derives from an adult in good health. CDR3 nucleotides: TGCGCCAGCAGCCAAGATAAAGGTCTGAACACCGGGGAGCTGTTTTTT. Translated: CASSQDKGLNTGELFF.